This is a list of T cell receptor beta chains from one sample in a study of glioma-infiltrating T cells. TCRdb re-analysed the multiplex PCR reads in MiXCR, keeping a single row per CDR3 protein. The repertoire holds thousands of distinct CDR3 sequences, with about 28% as singletons. The sequenced material came from glioma tissue, nonneoplastic brain tissue, or PBMCs (not recorded which). These receptors were collected from a human donor with low-grade glioma or glioblastoma, undergoing nonglioma brain surgery, or in good health (not recorded which). The CDR3 runs from the conserved cysteine through the conserved F or W. D genes are given only for firm matches. The size of a clone is reported for some rows only, either as once, few or many, or as a class for expanded clones.

v_gene,j_gene,d_gene,abundance,CDR3aa,CDR3nt
TRBV7-9,TRBJ2-2,NA,many,CASSPGPGENTGELFF,TGTGCCAGCAGCCCAGGTCCAGGGGAGAACACCGGGGAGCTGTTTTTT
TRBV20-1,TRBJ2-5,TRBD2,NA,CSAAGLAGGPSLQYF,TGCAGTGCTGCTGGACTAGCGGGAGGGCCGAGCCTCCAGTACTTC
TRBV28,TRBJ1-2,NA,once,CASSLSQGSYTF,TGTGCCAGCAGTTTATCACAGGGTAGCTACACCTTC
TRBV20-1,TRBJ2-5,NA,large,CSARASDQETQYF,TGCAGTGCTAGAGCTAGCGATCAAGAGACCCAGTACTTC
TRBV20-1,TRBJ2-1,TRBD2,NA,CSATSGPPRFF,TGCAGTGCGACTAGCGGGCCCCCCCGTTTCTTC
TRBV6-2/TRBV6-3,TRBJ2-1,NA,once,CASSYYRVTDTQFF,TGTGCCAGCAGCTATTACAGGGTGACAGATACGCAGTTCTTC
TRBV20-1,TRBJ1-4,NA,medium-sized,CSASGLTNEKLFF,TGCAGTGCTAGTGGCCTAACTAATGAAAAACTGTTTTTT
TRBV20-1,TRBJ2-2,TRBD2,many,CSAKGLPNTGELFF,TGCAGTGCTAAGGGACTACCGAACACCGGGGAGCTGTTTTTT
TRBV12-3/TRBV12-4,TRBJ2-1,NA,many,CASSLQGNEQFF,TGTGCCAGCAGTTTACAGGGGAATGAGCAGTTCTTC
TRBV19,TRBJ2-1,TRBD1,medium-sized,CASSMGTGLGNNEQFF,TGTGCCAGTAGTATGGGGACAGGCCTAGGAAACAATGAGCAGTTCTTC
TRBV6-1,TRBJ2-7,NA,once,CASSEAVGGSYEQYF,TGTGCCAGCAGTGAAGCAGTCGGGGGATCGTACGAGCAGTACTTC
TRBV28,TRBJ2-5,TRBD2,medium-sized,CASTIPGLAQETQYF,TGTGCCAGCACTATTCCGGGACTAGCACAAGAGACCCAGTACTTC
TRBV27,TRBJ2-7,TRBD2,NA,CASSSGLAPYEQYF,TGTGCCAGCAGTTCCGGACTAGCACCCTACGAGCAGTACTTC
TRBV25-1,TRBJ2-1,TRBD2,medium-sized,CASSILRTSGINEQFF,TGTGCCAGCAGTATCCTTCGGACTAGCGGAATTAATGAGCAGTTCTTC
TRBV2,TRBJ2-3,TRBD2,NA,CSSRITRTSGSTGTDTQYF,TGTTCCAGCCGTATCACAAGGACTAGCGGGAGCACAGGGACAGATACGCAGTATTTT
TRBV18,TRBJ1-1,NA,many,CASSPVRQNTEAFF,TGTGCCAGCTCACCAGTCCGGCAGAACACTGAAGCTTTCTTT
TRBV5-1,TRBJ2-1,TRBD2,many,CASSLLGTSGYNEQFF,TGCGCCAGCAGCTTATTAGGGACTAGCGGTTACAATGAGCAGTTCTTC
TRBV16,TRBJ1-5,TRBD1,many,CASSRTRTGMGRNQPQHF,TGTGCCAGCAGCCGAACGAGGACAGGGATGGGTCGCAATCAGCCCCAGCATTTT
TRBV28,TRBJ1-2,NA,NA,CVSRENNKDRGYTF,TGTGTCAGCAGGGAAAACAATAAGGACCGTGGCTACACCTTC
TRBV20-1,TRBJ2-7,NA,medium-sized,CSATAAAQYEQYF,TGCAGTGCTACGGCGGCGGCCCAGTACGAGCAGTACTTC
TRBV5-4,TRBJ1-1,NA,many,CASSFPGLNTEAFF,TGTGCCAGCAGCTTCCCAGGGCTGAACACTGAAGCTTTCTTT
TRBV15,TRBJ1-5,NA,large,CATSRAQGNQPQHF,TGTGCCACCAGCAGAGCGCAGGGCAATCAGCCCCAGCATTTT
TRBV18,TRBJ1-2,NA,NA,CATGSQDNYGYTF,TGTGCCACCGGGAGTCAGGATAACTATGGCTACACCTTT
TRBV20-1,TRBJ2-2,TRBD1,NA,CSATSGTGKGLRTGELFF,TGCAGTGCTACCTCCGGGACAGGGAAGGGTCTAAGGACCGGGGAGCTGTTTTTT
TRBV5-1,TRBJ1-5,NA,many,CASSLDSNSNQPQHF,TGCGCCAGCAGCCTGGACAGCAATAGCAATCAGCCCCAGCATTTT
TRBV29-1,TRBJ2-1,NA,many,CSVSDAGGEQFF,TGCAGCGTTTCGGACGCCGGTGGTGAGCAGTTCTTC
TRBV7-2,TRBJ2-3,NA,medium-sized,CASSPGLAVDTQYF,TGTGCCAGCAGTCCTGGGTTAGCCGTAGATACGCAGTATTTT
TRBV6-2/TRBV6-3,TRBJ2-5,NA,medium-sized,CASSPWRERETQYF,TGTGCCAGCAGTCCCTGGAGGGAACGAGAGACCCAGTACTTC
TRBV6-1,TRBJ2-5,NA,many,CASSSENLGGTQYF,TGTGCCAGCAGTTCCGAAAATCTGGGAGGAACCCAGTACTTC